This TCR beta chain came from a study of T-cell reconstitution after alpha-beta-depleted transplantation in children (TCRdb year 2016). Background for the entire study: T-cell immune reconstitution after TCRalphabeta/CD19-depleted allogeneic hematopoietic cell transplantation in children was quantitatively tracked in the study by means of TCR repertoire profiling.

Libraries were constructed by PCR. Instrument used: Illumina HiSeq 2500. To normalize quantification of the TCRbeta repertoire, the TCR libraries were built with molecular barcoding that relied on unique molecular identifiers. The public reads were reprocessed in TCRdb via fastp at Q25 and MiXCR, keeping in-frame beta chains. Each entry merges the rows of one CDR3 protein and shows their most common DNA and genes. The sample table lists some 200,000 distinct CDR3 sequences, approximately 9.8% of them with a count of one. The ten largest clones add up to around 5% of the sample. The CDR3 contains 16 residues, cysteine and phenylalanine counted. Only the CDR3 region is kept as DNA, spanning 48 bases read in frame from base 1. CDR1 and CDR2, per the germline V gene, are SGHRS and YFSETQ. Here V drops 0 bases and J drops 1 base, and the junction holds 6 bases not matched to any gene. This clonotype has a handful of counts. Its antigen has not been determined. No base qualities exist here, and no much larger clone lies one base off it.

The chain was built from TRBV5-1 and TRBJ1-1; 7 central bases correspond to TRBD1. The sequence derives from a human donor who donated a stem cell graft to a child with SCID. The sequencing used PBMCs from the stem cell graft donor, collected from the stem cell graft. CDR3 region: CASSLVYRGPNTEAFF. The DNA reads TGCGCCAGCAGCTTGGTCTACAGGGGCCCGAACACTGAAGCTTTCTTT. With the portions outside the CDR3 filled from the reference TRBV5-1 and TRBJ1-1 genes, the complete variable region becomes KAGVTQTPRYLIKTRGQQVTLSCSPISGHRSVSWYQQTPGQGLQFLFEYFSETQRNKGNFPGRFSGRQFSNSRSEMNVSTLELGDSALYLCASSLVYRGPNTEAFFGQGTRLTVV.